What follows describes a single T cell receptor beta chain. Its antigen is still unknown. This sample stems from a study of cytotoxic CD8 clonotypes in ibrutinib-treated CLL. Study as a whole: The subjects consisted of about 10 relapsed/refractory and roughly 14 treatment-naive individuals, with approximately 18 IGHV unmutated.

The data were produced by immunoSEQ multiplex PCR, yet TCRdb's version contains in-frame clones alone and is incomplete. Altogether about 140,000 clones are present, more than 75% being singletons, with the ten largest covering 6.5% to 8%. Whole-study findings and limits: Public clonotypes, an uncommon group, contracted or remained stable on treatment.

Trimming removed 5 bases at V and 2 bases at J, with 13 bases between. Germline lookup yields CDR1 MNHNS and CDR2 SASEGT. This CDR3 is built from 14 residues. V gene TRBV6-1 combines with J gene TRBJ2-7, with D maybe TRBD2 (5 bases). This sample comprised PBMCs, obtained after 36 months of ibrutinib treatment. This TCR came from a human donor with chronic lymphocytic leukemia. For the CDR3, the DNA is TGTGCCAGCAGTCCCCGGGTGGAGGCCTACGAGCAGTACTTC. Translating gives CASSPRVEAYEQYF.